A single sample is the source of the 3 T cell receptor beta chains below, sequenced in a study of blood T cell repertoires in COVID-19. Generated by immunoSEQ multiplex PCR, the TCRdb table keeps only in-frame clones and is missing some. The sample carries around 300,000 clones, around 87% recorded once. The sample comprised peripheral blood. The receptors shown here come from a middle-aged woman with COVID-19, enrolled during active disease.

The chain has TRBV27 and TRBJ2-7; TRBD2 is a possible D gene (6 bases). CDR3 length: 14 amino acids. Per germline, CDR1 MNHEY and CDR2 SMNVEV (reference sequence). The germline V and J ends were trimmed by 3 bases and 5 bases, with 14 bases remaining between them. The CDR3 reads CASSFVGRRDEQYF. CDR3 nucleotide sequence: TGTGCCAGCAGTTTTGTTGGTAGGAGGGACGAGCAGTACTTC.

This chain links TRBV28 with TRBJ2-2, with D possibly being TRBD2 (7 bases). Germline assignment: CDR1 MDHEN and CDR2 SYDVKM. The CDR3 sequence is 16 residues long. Trimming stripped 7 bases from V and 3 bases from J, with 18 bases between. This chain's CDR3 is CASIVGGAGDTGELFF. CDR3 sequence (DNA): TGTGCCAGCATCGTAGGGGGGGCTGGGGACACCGGGGAGCTGTTTTTT.

V and J are TRBV7-9 and TRBJ1-6; TRBD1 might be the D (5 bases). Trimming shortened V by 7 bases and J by 10 bases, and 23 bases separated the two germline ends. The CDR3 contains 16 residues. Germline CDR1 reads SEHNR; CDR2 reads FQNEAQ (reference sequence). CDR3 nucleotide sequence: TGTGCCAGCATTTTCTCTAATCAGGGTCTTAGCTCACCCCTCCACTTT. This encodes CASIFSNQGLSSPLHF.